The 21 T cell receptor beta chains below all came from one sample that was sequenced in a study of T-cell reconstitution after alpha-beta-depleted transplantation in children. Unique molecular identifiers were built into the TCRbeta library. One entry per CDR3 protein, called by TCRdb with MiXCR from the PCR reads. There are hundreds of thousands of distinct CDR3 sequences in the sample; over 10% occur only once, and roughly 2.3% lies in the top ten. The sample here was PBMCs, mostly from graft donor cells, taken 360 days after TCRalphabeta/CD19-depleted stem cell transplant. These receptors were taken from a male patient younger than 18 who had a stem cell transplant for acute myeloid leukemia, so the T cells may come from the graft donor.

This clonotype was found once. This sequence joins TRBV30 and TRBJ2-1; TRBD2 matches at 13 bases. The germline V gene has CDR1 GTSNPN and CDR2 SVGIG (reference sequence). The CDR3 runs to 13 residues. J gave up 9 bases and V 4 bases, and 3 bases lay outside the gene matches. CDR3 DNA sequence: TGTGCCTGGACGGGACTAGCGGGAATTGAGCAGTTCTTC. It yields the protein CAWTGLAGIEQFF.

At least ten counts were recorded for this clonotype. V gene TRBV7-9 combines with J gene TRBJ2-1; 11 bases are a match to TRBD2. The CDR3 spans 17 residues. Germline values: CDR1 SEHNR, CDR2 FQNEAQ (reference sequence). The junction had 5 bases not matched to a gene; V was cut back by 3 bases and J by 1 base. CDR3 protein: CASSLSRLAGSYNEQFF. CDR3 nucleotides: TGTGCCAGCAGCTTGTCGAGACTAGCGGGATCCTACAATGAGCAGTTCTTC.

There are a few counts of this clonotype. V usage is TRBV6-1 and J usage is TRBJ2-7; tentatively, D is TRBD2 (6 bases). V was clipped by 4 bases and J by 2 bases, with 18 bases between them. This CDR3 region has 16 residues. Germline V gene lookup returns CDR1 MNHNS and CDR2 SASEGT. The CDR3 spells CASSAPRDFSPYEQYF. CDR3 coding DNA: TGTGCCAGCAGTGCTCCCCGGGACTTCTCTCCCTACGAGCAGTACTTC.

This clonotype was picked up many times. One junction end disagrees with the germline gene, perhaps due to a read error. The chain employs TRBV5-1 and TRBJ2-1, with D hard to call. This CDR3 is 15 amino acids long. Germline V gene sequence: CDR1 SGHRS, CDR2 YFSETQ. The CDR3 protein is CASSLTGPHYTEQFF. CDR3 sequence (DNA): TGCGCCAGCAGCTTAACCGGGCCTCACTACACTGAGCAGTTCTTC.

The gene calls are TRBV7-3 and TRBJ2-7, with 7 bases fitting TRBD2. CDR1 SGHTA and CDR2 FQGTGA come from the germline V gene. The CDR3 covers 16 residues. V gave up 1 base and J gave up 1 base; unmatched junction bases: 7. This CDR3 is CASSLKGAGASYEQYF. In DNA form, the CDR3 reads TGTGCCAGCAGCTTAAAAGGCGCGGGAGCGTCCTACGAGCAGTACTTC.

This clonotype occurred a few times. V and J are TRBV15 and TRBJ2-5, with TRBD1 matching 9 bases. Trimming removed 4 bases from V and 3 bases from J; junction bases left unmatched: 9. The CDR3 is 16 amino acids. CDR1 and CDR2 from the germline V gene are LNHNV and YYDKDF (reference sequence). The CDR3 loop is CATSTFPDRGKETQYF. CDR3 nucleotides: TGTGCCACCAGCACCTTCCCAGACAGGGGGAAAGAGACCCAGTACTTC.

This clonotype was detected a few times. The V gene is TRBV27, the J gene TRBJ2-7; D call uncertain. Germline V gives CDR1 MNHEY, CDR2 SMNVEV (reference sequence). Trimming removed 4 bases at V and 0 bases at J, with 10 bases between. CDR3 length equals 14 residues. CDR3 region: CASSSRLDSYEQYF. The CDR3 DNA reads TGTGCCAGCAGTTCCCGCCTAGACTCCTACGAGCAGTACTTC.

This sequence joins TRBV10-3 and TRBJ2-2; 8 bases are a match to TRBD1. The germline CDR1 and CDR2 sequences are ENHRY and SYGVKD. V lost 11 bases and J lost 5; bases outside the gene matches: 10. The CDR3 is made up of 14 amino acids. The CDR3 spells CASQGRGRTGELFF. The CDR3 DNA reads TGTGCCTCGCAAGGCAGGGGGCGTACCGGGGAGCTGTTTTTT.

The chain links TRBV6-2 or TRBV6-3 to TRBJ2-2; TRBD2 might be the D (5 bases). Trimming took off 0 bases at V and 3 bases at J, with 14 bases between the two ends. CDR3 length equals 17 residues. Germline loops: CDR1 MNHEY, CDR2 SVGEGT. The CDR3 loop is CASSYSWESGHTGELFF. CDR3 coding DNA: TGTGCCAGCAGTTACTCCTGGGAGAGCGGCCACACCGGGGAGCTGTTTTTT.

This clonotype was recorded many times. V and J are TRBV20-1 and TRBJ2-7, with unresolved D. The CDR3 totals 10 residues. Trimming took off 5 bases at V and 2 bases at J, with 4 bases between the two ends. Germline V gene lookup returns CDR1 DFQATT and CDR2 SNEGSKA (reference sequence). The CDR3 DNA follows: TGCAGTGCTGCCACCTACGAGCAGTACTTC. It is translated as CSAATYEQYF.

The CDR3 region is CATSDLPLAGGPEQFF. CDR3 DNA sequence: TGTGCCACCAGTGATTTGCCACTAGCGGGAGGGCCAGAGCAGTTCTTC. The V call is TRBV24-1, the J call TRBJ2-1; TRBD2 aligns across 13 bases. Germline trimming cut 0 bases from V and 10 bases from J; bases unmatched to any gene: 5. Germline V gives CDR1 KGHDR, CDR2 SFDVKD. The CDR3 is made up of 16 amino acids.

V and J are TRBV20-1 and TRBJ2-3, with TRBD2 matching over 12 bases. The V gene's germline CDR1 is DFQATT and CDR2 SNEGSKA (reference sequence). The CDR3 totals 15 residues. In nucleotides, the CDR3 is TGCACCGCTAGCGGGAGGGATTCTAGCACAGATACGCAGTATTTT. This encodes CTASGRDSSTDTQYF.

The V call is TRBV5-1, the J call TRBJ2-5; D is perhaps TRBD2 (6 bases). V gave up 0 bases and J gave up 7 bases, with 16 bases separating them. CDR1 and CDR2 (germline): SGHRS, YFSETQ. This CDR3 comprises 15 residues. CDR3 nucleotide sequence: TGCGCCAGCAGCTTGGTGGTCGGGAGAATAGCGACCCAGTACTTC. It translates to CASSLVVGRIATQYF.

The chain has TRBV20-1 and TRBJ2-5; 13 nucleotides align to TRBD2. The CDR3 sequence is 14 residues long. The trim removed 4 bases at V and 5 bases at J, leaving 4 bases unmatched. Germline assignment: CDR1 DFQATT and CDR2 SNEGSKA (reference sequence). The CDR3 loop reads CSAIGTSGIETQYF. The CDR3 DNA is TGCAGTGCTATCGGGACTAGCGGGATCGAGACCCAGTACTTC.

V usage is TRBV4-2 and J usage is TRBJ2-5, with D unresolved. This CDR3 region has 12 residues. Germline assignment: CDR1 LGHNA and CDR2 YNFKEQ. V lost 0 bases to trimming and J lost 5 bases, with 4 bases between them. The CDR3 DNA sequence: TGTGCCAGCAGCCAAGATACGGAGACCCAGTACTTC. Protein product: CASSQDTETQYF.

This clonotype was recorded a few times. V and J are TRBV6-5 and TRBJ2-7; the match to TRBD2 covers 9 bases. This CDR3 comprises 15 residues. The ends lost 3 bases at V and 5 bases at J; junction bases unmatched: 8. The germline V gene encodes CDR1 MNHEY and CDR2 SVGAGI. The CDR3 DNA reads TGTGCCAGCAGTTATGTTGGTCTAGCGGGAAACGAGCAGTACTTC. Protein product: CASSYVGLAGNEQYF.

This clonotype was detected only a few times. The rearrangement uses TRBV20-1 and TRBJ2-2, with a possible D match to TRBD2 (5 bases). V was cut by 0 bases and J by 3 bases, with 14 bases left in between. The germline V gene has CDR1 DFQATT and CDR2 SNEGSKA (reference sequence). This CDR3 comprises 16 residues. The CDR3 DNA reads TGCAGTGCTAGAGATAAGGCGCGGGTAGACACCGGGGAGCTGTTTTTT. It translates to CSARDKARVDTGELFF.

This clonotype was counted at least ten times. The chain combines TRBV6-5 with TRBJ2-5; D ambiguous. Germline V CDR1 and CDR2: MNHEY, SVGAGI. The length of the CDR3 is 14 residues. V was trimmed by 0 bases and J by 2 bases, leaving 7 bases between them. The CDR3 here is CASSYSSGQETQYF. The CDR3 coding sequence is TGTGCCAGCAGTTACTCTAGTGGGCAAGAGACCCAGTACTTC.

This clonotype was seen a handful of times. This rearrangement joins TRBV9 to TRBJ2-2; D ambiguous. Trimming pared 0 bases from V and 6 bases from J, leaving 9 bases between. The germline V gene has CDR1 SGDLS and CDR2 YYNGEE. The CDR3 is made up of 14 amino acids. CDR3: CASSVEPLAGELFF. CDR3 coding DNA: TGTGCCAGCAGCGTAGAACCTCTAGCCGGGGAGCTGTTTTTT.

There are a few counts of this clonotype. The chain uses TRBV4-3 and TRBJ1-6; D gene unclear. The CDR3 sequence is 13 residues long. The V end was cut by 2 bases, the J end by 7 bases, with 6 bases between. Germline CDR1 is LGHNA and CDR2 is YSLEER. CDR3 nucleotides: TGCGCCAGCAGCCAATGGAACAATTCACCCCTCCACTTT. Translation gives CASSQWNNSPLHF.

The chain couples TRBV12-3 or TRBV12-4 to TRBJ2-1, with 10 nucleotides matching TRBD2. With 1 base clipped from V and 9 bases from J, the junction kept 12 bases outside the gene matches. This CDR3 contains 17 residues. The CDR3 DNA sequence: TGTGCCAGCAGTTTAGAAGTCCTAGCGGGAGTAAGGGCTGAGCAGTTCTTC. This encodes CASSLEVLAGVRAEQFF.